This T cell receptor beta chain was sequenced during a study of blood T cell repertoires in COVID-19. On the study more broadly: Sites across the United States, Italy and Spain contributed samples from acute and convalescent COVID-19. Sample material is recorded as cDNA or gDNA derived from T cells, B-cell-depleted T cells, or PBMCs.

Produced via immunoSEQ multiplex PCR; TCRdb's table is partial and in-frame only. This table has about 440,000 clones, approximately 88% appearing once. Germline CDR1 reads GTSNPN; CDR2 reads SVGIG (reference sequence). This CDR3 has 12 amino acids. Trimming took off 6 bases at V and 2 bases at J, with 8 bases between the two ends. Followed longitudinally, the Seattle patients had been enrolled during active infection. Sequenced material: peripheral blood. The receptor's source is a woman in her forties or fifties with COVID-19, enrolled during active disease. This chain uses TRBV30 with TRBJ1-5, with D uncertain. The chain's CDR3 is CACRHGNQPQHF. The DNA of the CDR3 is TGTGCCTGCAGACACGGCAATCAGCCCCAGCATTTT.